The 16 T cell receptor beta chains in this list originate from one sample, sequenced in a study of blood T cell repertoires in COVID-19. The assay was immunoSEQ multiplex PCR, and TCRdb's table has in-frame clones only and misses some. The data hold around 150,000 clones, with 89% observed a single time. The sequenced material came from peripheral blood. The receptors here all came from a man between 60 and 75 years old with acute or convalescent COVID-19.

The V and J genes are TRBV5-3 and TRBJ1-5; 8 positions agree with TRBD1. TRBV5-3 is recorded as an ORF, its role being uncertain. V lost 4 bases to trimming and J lost 5 bases; unmatched junction nucleotides: 8. The CDR3 spans 15 residues. CDR3 region: CARSPGQGRDQPQHF. The CDR3 DNA reads TGTGCCAGAAGCCCAGGACAGGGTAGGGATCAGCCCCAGCATTTT.

The rearrangement uses TRBV2 and TRBJ2-1; 12 bases are shared with TRBD2. CDR1 and CDR2 from the germline V gene are SNHLY and FYNNEI. The length of the CDR3 is 16 residues. Losses at the gene ends were 4 bases for V and 1 base for J; bases not matched to a gene: 2. The CDR3 bases are TGTGCCAGCAGTGTCGGACTAGCGGGGTCCTACAATGAGCAGTTCTTC. Translation gives CASSVGLAGSYNEQFF. Full variable domain (outside the CDR3, taken from reference TRBV2 and TRBJ2-1): EPEVTQTPSHQVTQMGQEVILRCVPISNHLYFYWYRQILGQKVEFLVSFYNNEISEKSEIFDDQFSVERPDGSNFTLKIRSTKLEDSAMYFCASSVGLAGSYNEQFFGPGTRLTVL.

This clone was seen only once. The chain carries TRBV7-2 and TRBJ1-6; no definite D call. The CDR3 length is 13 residues. Per the germline V gene, CDR1 is SGHTA and CDR2 is FQGNSA. Trimming cost V 1 base and J 8 bases, with 6 bases left between them. CDR3 nucleotides: TGTGCCAGCAGCTTAGGGGCGTATTCACCCCTCCACTTT. The encoded protein is CASSLGAYSPLHF.

This chain links TRBV7-2 with TRBJ1-3; D ambiguous. The V gene's germline CDR1 is SGHTA and CDR2 FQGNSA. The V gene lost 1 base and the J gene lost 4 bases, with 8 bases spanning the gap. The CDR3 has 14 residues. The CDR3 bases are TGTGCCAGCAGCTTAGTGGGAGCAGGAAACACCATATATTTT. Its protein product is CASSLVGAGNTIYF.

The chain recombines TRBV30 with TRBJ2-3; no firm D call. The CDR3 consists of 14 residues. With 8 bases removed from V and 1 base from J, the gap between germline ends came to 16 bases. In germline, CDR1 is GTSNPN, CDR2 SVGIG (reference sequence). The CDR3: CAAMAASGTDTQYF. Written as DNA, the CDR3 is TGTGCCGCGATGGCGGCGTCTGGCACAGATACGCAGTATTTT. The full variable domain, completed using reference TRBV30 and TRBJ2-3, is SQTIHQWPATLVQPVGSPLSLECTVEGTSNPNLYWYRQAAGRGLQLLFYSVGIGQISSEVPQNLSASRPQDRQFILSSKKLLLSDSGFYLCAAMAASGTDTQYFGPGTRLTVL.

This chain joins TRBV4-1 and TRBJ1-5, with 9 bases fitting TRBD1. Germline CDR1 and CDR2: MGHRA and YSYEKL. The V gene end was trimmed by 1 base and the J gene end by 6 bases; junction bases not matched to a gene: 10. The CDR3 totals 17 residues. The CDR3 region is CASSQVRARDRAQPQHF. The CDR3 nucleotides are TGCGCCAGCAGCCAAGTGAGAGCCCGGGACAGGGCTCAGCCCCAGCATTTT.

The chain uses TRBV18 and TRBJ2-1; TRBD1 aligns across 8 bases. Germline CDR1 reads KGHSH; CDR2 reads LQKENI. This CDR3 is built from 16 residues. J was trimmed by 2 bases and V by 2 bases; bases with no gene match: 5. The CDR3: CASSPLAGGPYNEQFF. CDR3 nucleotides: TGTGCCAGCTCACCATTGGCAGGGGGCCCCTACAATGAGCAGTTCTTC.

The chain uses TRBV6-4 and TRBJ1-2; no reliable D call. V gave up 3 bases and J gave up 5 bases, with 10 bases separating them. CDR3 length equals 13 residues. The germline V gene has CDR1 MRHNA and CDR2 SNTAGT. CDR3 sequence reads: CASSENGRYGYTF. The CDR3 nucleotides read TGTGCCAGCAGTGAAAACGGGAGATATGGCTACACCTTC.

The V gene is TRBV27, the J gene TRBJ1-4; TRBD1 matches at 8 bases. This CDR3 contains 15 residues. Losses at the gene ends were 3 bases for V and 7 bases for J; bases not matched to a gene: 7. Germline V CDR1 and CDR2: MNHEY, SMNVEV (reference sequence). The CDR3 reads CASSFAPGGVEKLFF. DNA of the CDR3: TGTGCCAGCAGTTTCGCGCCAGGGGGCGTTGAAAAACTGTTTTTT.

The rearrangement uses TRBV23-1 and TRBJ2-5; TRBD2 might be the D (6 bases). TRBV23-1 is an ORF, with its function uncertain. V was pared by 11 bases and J by 4 bases, with 20 bases between. The CDR3 is made up of 14 amino acids. The CDR3 loop reads CARWGVGSGETQYF. CDR3 DNA sequence: TGCGCCCGATGGGGGGTTGGGAGTGGAGAGACCCAGTACTTC.

The V and J genes are TRBV29-1 and TRBJ2-2, with 11 bases aligning to TRBD2. V was clipped by 1 base and J by 5 bases; unmatched bases: 6. The CDR3 contains 16 residues. CDR1 and CDR2 (germline): SQVTM, ANQGSEA. CDR3 in DNA: TGCAGCGTTGAAGGAGGTCTAGCGGGGGGAACCGGGGAGCTGTTTTTT. It specifies CSVEGGLAGGTGELFF.

Only one count was recorded for this clone. The chain couples TRBV2 to TRBJ1-5; 9 nucleotides match TRBD1. Germline loops: CDR1 SNHLY, CDR2 FYNNEI. Trimming removed 7 bases from V and 7 bases from J; junction bases left unmatched: 8. This CDR3 is built from 14 residues. CDR3 DNA: TGTGCCAGCACTCCATTAACAGGGGGCCAGCCCCAGCATTTT. Translation: CASTPLTGGQPQHF.

The J gene is TRBJ2-1, the V gene TRBV20-1; 8 nucleotides agree with TRBD2. V trimming: 6 bases; J trimming: 6 bases; junction bases outside the gene matches: 10. Germline lookup yields CDR1 DFQATT and CDR2 SNEGSKA (reference sequence). This CDR3 is 14 amino acids long. The CDR3 DNA reads TGCAGTGCCAGTAGTCCGGCGGGGGGCAATGAGCAGTTCTTC. Its translation: CSASSPAGGNEQFF.

This clone was seen once. The rearrangement uses TRBV2 and TRBJ1-1; 9 nucleotides line up with TRBD1. The CDR3 is made up of 15 amino acids. V gave up 6 bases and J gave up 5 bases; unmatched junction bases: 10. Per the germline V gene, CDR1 is SNHLY and CDR2 is FYNNEI. CDR3 sequence (DNA): TGTGCCAGCAGGGCTATCGACAGGGGGGGTACTGAAGCTTTCTTT. Translation gives CASRAIDRGGTEAFF.

The chain joins TRBV6-6 to TRBJ1-2; 7 bases line up with TRBD1. Unmatched junction bases numbered 7, after V lost 6 bases and J lost 6 bases. Germline-derived CDR1 and CDR2 are MNHNY and SVGAGI (reference sequence). CDR3 length equals 13 residues. The CDR3 coding sequence is TGTGCCAGCAGCAGACAGGGCATCGATGGCTACACCTTC. Protein product: CASSRQGIDGYTF.

The V and J genes are TRBV5-1 and TRBJ2-4, with TRBD1 matching 10 bases. The CDR3 contains 15 residues. Germline CDR1 is SGHRS and CDR2 is YFSETQ. V lost 4 bases and J lost 8; bases outside the gene matches: 9. CDR3 amino acids: CASSLPGTGDYIQYF. DNA for the CDR3: TGCGCCAGCAGCCTACCCGGGACAGGGGACTACATTCAGTACTTC. The whole variable domain, filled in from reference TRBV5-1 and TRBJ2-4, reads KAGVTQTPRYLIKTRGQQVTLSCSPISGHRSVSWYQQTPGQGLQFLFEYFSETQRNKGNFPGRFSGRQFSNSRSEMNVSTLELGDSALYLCASSLPGTGDYIQYFGAGTRLSVL.